This is a list of T cell receptor beta chains from one sample in a study of siplizumab effects on memory and regulatory T cells. The method was immunoSEQ multiplex PCR; TCRdb's version includes in-frame clones alone and lacks a portion of them. The repertoire consists of some 97,000 clones, with about 95% occurring once and the leading ten covering roughly 1.4%. The sample comprised non-Treg CD4+ T cells sorted from blood. The receptors were sampled from a human donor in good health. Each CDR3 is given with its conserved first and last residue. D genes are given only for firm matches. The size of a clone is reported for some rows only, either as once, few or many, or as a class for expanded clones.

V gene,clone size,D gene,J gene,CDR3 protein,CDR3 DNA
TRBV6-1,.,.,TRBJ2-6,CASSEGGAGANVLTF,TGTGCCAGCAGTGAAGGGGGGGCTGGGGCCAACGTCCTGACTTTC
TRBV7-2,few,TRBD1,TRBJ2-7,CASSYGQGAPSEQYF,TGTGCCAGCAGCTACGGCCAGGGGGCCCCAAGCGAGCAGTACTTC
TRBV28,.,TRBD1,TRBJ1-1,CASTGTGTLVEAFF,TGTGCCAGTACCGGGACAGGGACTTTGGTTGAAGCTTTCTTT
TRBV19,.,TRBD1,TRBJ1-5,CASSMTGVFSNQPQHF,TGTGCCAGTAGTATGACAGGGGTCTTTAGCAATCAGCCCCAGCATTTT
TRBV5-5,.,.,TRBJ1-1,CASNRQGIDTEAFF,TGTGCCAGCAATCGTCAGGGGATTGACACTGAAGCTTTCTTT
TRBV7-9,.,TRBD2,TRBJ2-1,CASSLTSGSQSSYNEQFF,TGTGCCAGCAGTTTGACTAGCGGGAGCCAGAGCTCCTACAATGAGCAGTTCTTC
TRBV5-1,.,.,TRBJ2-3,CASSLGEGTDTQYF,TGCGCCAGCAGCTTGGGGGAGGGCACAGATACGCAGTATTTT
TRBV21-1,.,.,TRBJ2-7,CASSRPVKKPLTYEQYF,TGTGCCAGCAGCAGGCCAGTTAAAAAACCCCTTACCTACGAGCAGTACTTC
TRBV5-5,.,TRBD1,TRBJ1-1,CASSPRTGDFTEAFF,TGTGCCAGCAGCCCCCGGACAGGGGATTTCACTGAAGCTTTCTTT
TRBV5-4,.,TRBD1,TRBJ1-5,CASSSDRDDQPQHF,TGTGCCAGCAGCTCGGACAGGGACGATCAGCCCCAGCATTTT
TRBV19,.,.,TRBJ2-6,CASSLVARHEAGANVLTF,TGTGCCAGTAGTTTGGTGGCACGGCATGAGGCCGGGGCCAACGTCCTGACTTTC
TRBV15,.,.,TRBJ2-7,CATSRDRGVEQYF,TGTGCCACCAGCAGAGATCGAGGAGTGGAGCAGTACTTC
TRBV4-2,.,TRBD2,TRBJ2-1,CASSQGTLAGVGNEQFF,TGTGCCAGCAGCCAAGGGACCCTAGCGGGAGTGGGGAATGAGCAGTTCTTC
TRBV6-5,.,TRBD1,TRBJ1-5,CASSYRGRGDQPQHF,TGTGCCAGCAGTTACAGGGGCAGGGGGGATCAGCCCCAGCATTTT
TRBV6-1,.,TRBD1,TRBJ1-1,CASTETGGFTEAFF,TGTGCCAGCACCGAAACAGGGGGTTTCACTGAAGCTTTCTTT
TRBV18,.,TRBD1,TRBJ1-5,CASSLDRTGISNQPQHF,TGTGCCAGCTCACTCGATAGGACAGGGATTAGCAATCAGCCCCAGCATTTT
TRBV7-9,.,TRBD1,TRBJ2-7,CASSSGGYEQYLGGYEQYF,TGTGCCAGCAGCTCAGGGGGCTACGAGCAGTACTTAGGGGGCTACGAGCAGTACTTC
TRBV19,.,.,TRBJ1-4,CASRRGEKLFF,TGTGCCAGTAGAAGGGGTGAAAAACTGTTTTTT
TRBV6-5,.,.,TRBJ2-5,CASSDYSRLETQYF,TGTGCCAGCAGTGATTACAGTAGGTTAGAGACCCAGTACTTC
TRBV19,.,TRBD1,TRBJ1-5,CASSRPGQGAQPQHF,TGTGCCAGTAGTAGACCGGGACAGGGGGCCCAGCCCCAGCATTTT
TRBV5-4,.,.,TRBJ1-1,CASSRYGNTEAFF,TGTGCCAGCAGCCGTTATGGAAACACTGAAGCTTTCTTT
TRBV6-5,.,.,TRBJ2-1,CASSPLRGHNEQFF,TGTGCCAGCTCCCCTTTGCGGGGCCACAATGAGCAGTTCTTC
TRBV27,.,.,TRBJ2-7,CASRFQGGHEQYF,TGTGCCAGCAGATTTCAAGGGGGACACGAGCAGTACTTC
TRBV12-5,.,.,TRBJ2-7,CASGSTSLNEQYF,TGTGCTAGTGGTTCGACCTCTCTTAACGAGCAGTACTTC
TRBV7-3,once,.,TRBJ2-6,CASSAKALLDSSGANVLTF,TGTGCCAGCAGCGCTAAAGCCCTATTAGACAGCTCTGGGGCCAACGTCCTGACTTTC
TRBV5-1,.,.,TRBJ1-4,CASAGGANEKLFF,TGCGCCAGCGCAGGCGGGGCTAATGAAAAACTGTTTTTT
TRBV28,.,.,TRBJ2-5,CASSPHHQETQYF,TGTGCCAGCAGCCCGCACCACCAAGAGACCCAGTACTTC
TRBV6-5,.,.,TRBJ1-2,CASSEQGTYGYTF,TGTGCCAGCAGTGAACAGGGAACTTATGGCTACACCTTC
TRBV7-9,.,.,TRBJ2-2,CASSLTGGAAGELFF,TGTGCCAGCAGCTTAACTGGGGGCGCGGCCGGGGAGCTGTTTTTT